The TCR beta chain under discussion was sequenced for a study of CD8+ T cells in alopecia areata. V lost 4 bases, J lost 5 bases, and 15 bases lay in between. The CDR3 is 14 amino acids. The germline gives CDR1 MNHEY, CDR2 SMNVEV (reference sequence). The table lists this clone with a few counts. cDNA reverse transcribed from extracted RNA served as the sequencing template. The assay was immunoSEQ multiplex PCR, and TCRdb's table has in-frame clones only and misses some. The table lists 95,000 to 150,000 clones, approximately 60% of them singletons. Regarding treatment: oral pan-JAK inhibitor, 5-10 mg twice daily. Collected material from alopecia areata patients comprised lesional scalp punch biopsies and peripheral blood.

The receptor was isolated from a human donor with alopecia areata. The sample in question was CD4+ T cells sorted from blood, obtained at week 4, from a patient treated with tofacitinib. This chain joins TRBV27 and TRBJ2-7; D is unresolved. CDR3 coding DNA: TGTGCCAGCAGTTCTGCTATCCCCCTGGACGAGCAGTACTTC. This gives the protein CASSSAIPLDEQYF.